This note documents a single TCR beta chain sequence. Its antigen is unidentified. CDR1 is LNHDA, CDR2 SQIVND, per germline (reference sequence). The CDR3 loop spans 13 amino acids. This sample is drawn from a study of cytomegalovirus exposure and HLA in healthy donors. Study results and limitations: Most TCR sequences proved rare, with some public TCRs found in many donors. Researchers reported from a later analysis that most CMV-associated TCR beta chains appeared HLA-restricted. A few CMV-associated chains were confirmed in vitro to be specific for CMV antigens.

Amplification used 60 Vbeta primers and 13 Jbeta primers. The method was immunoSEQ multiplex PCR; TCRdb's version includes in-frame clones alone and lacks a portion of them. The table shows about 68,000 clones, with 75% to 85% occurring only once. This clonotype was sampled from a human donor in good health. Sequencing input: PBMCs. This chain uses TRBV19 with TRBJ2-5; D is ambiguous. The end of the DNA aligns better with TRBJ2-7, so the J call may be wrong. CDR3 sequence: CARSHSSSYEQYF. The CDR3 DNA follows: TGTGCCAGATCCCATTCGAGCTCCTACGAGCAGTACTTC.